The TCR beta chain described here comes from a study of blood T cell repertoires in COVID-19. In the study overall: From the United States, Italy and Spain came samples of acute and convalescent COVID-19.

A Seattle source enrolled patients during active infection and followed them longitudinally. As handled by the study authors: Reference gene primer amplification yielded estimated nucleated cell counts. Repertoires were generated with immunoSEQ multiplex PCR, while TCRdb's copy carries only in-frame clones and drops some. V and J calls and clone size are given by that table; D and trimming were obtained from the DNA. This table holds fewer than 700,000 clones, roughly 89% found once. CDR1 is SGHAT, CDR2 FQNNGV, per germline. The V and J ends lost 3 bases and 4 bases respectively, with 12 bases between them. The CDR3 has 15 amino acids.

The chain combines TRBV11-2 with TRBJ2-2, with a weak D call TRBD1 (5 bases). The source of this sequence is a woman aged 50 to 60 with COVID-19, enrolled during active disease. Sequencing input: peripheral blood. Written as DNA, the CDR3 is TGTGCCAGCAGCTTTAGGGGATCTGGCACCGGGGAGCTGTTTTTT. This translates into CASSFRGSGTGELFF.